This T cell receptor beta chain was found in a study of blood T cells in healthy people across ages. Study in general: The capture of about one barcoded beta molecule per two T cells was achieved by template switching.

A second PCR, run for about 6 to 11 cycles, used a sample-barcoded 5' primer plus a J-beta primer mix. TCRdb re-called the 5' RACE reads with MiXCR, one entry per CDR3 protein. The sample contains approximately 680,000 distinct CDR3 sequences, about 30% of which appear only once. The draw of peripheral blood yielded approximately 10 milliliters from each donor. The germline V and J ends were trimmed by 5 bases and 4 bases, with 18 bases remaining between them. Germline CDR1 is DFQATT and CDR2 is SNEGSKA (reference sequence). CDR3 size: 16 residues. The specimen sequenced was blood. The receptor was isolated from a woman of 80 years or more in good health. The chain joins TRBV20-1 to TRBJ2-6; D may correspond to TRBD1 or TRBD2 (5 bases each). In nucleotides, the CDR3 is TGCAGTGCTCCCTCGGGACGGCCGGACGGGGCCAACGTCCTGACTTTC. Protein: CSAPSGRPDGANVLTF.